This TCR beta chain was found in a study of blood T cell repertoires in COVID-19 (dated by TCRdb to the early 2020s). The study in broad terms: Samples from collaborators originated in the United States, Italy and Spain and spanned both the acute and convalescent phases of COVID-19. The dataset comprised deeply sampled blood TCRbeta repertoires from subjects exposed to, actively infected with, or recovered from COVID-19. Sample metadata almost always included a de-identified subject ID, COVID-19 status, age in years and sex. A freely available public database, intended as a resource for researchers studying the immune response to SARS-CoV-2, is where the repertoires were released. Samples were obtained from the ongoing ImmuneRACE study (first 160 participants) and from about 1,300 subjects provided by 6 global collaborators. The material from the prospective study consisted of cDNA or gDNA derived from T cells, B-cell-depleted T cells, or PBMCs. Where available, HLA class I and class II types were obtained from metadata supplied by the sample provider rather than from assay-based typing.

CDR1 SGHRS and CDR2 YFSETQ are derived from the germline V gene. Inclusive of the bounding cysteine and phenylalanine, the CDR3 is 16 residues long. Only CDR3 DNA remains: 48 bases, in frame from the first base. V ends up 0 bases short and J 4 bases short, with an unmatched junction base count of 6. This clone was seen many times. Its recognized antigen is unknown. Base qualities are not recorded, but no much larger clone differs from it by a single base. The immunoSEQ Assay, a bias-controlled multiplex PCR, was used to amplify TCRbeta CDR3 regions from genomic DNA. Concerning the study's data processing: Within the assay, amplification of reference gene primers was used to estimate how many nucleated cells each sample contained. Sequence reads were collapsed and filtered to measure the absolute abundance of every unique TCRbeta CDR3 rearrangement. Productive Simpson clonality was computed per sample as the square root of Simpson's diversity index over productive rearrangements. Entries here come from immuneACCESS through TCRdb and include only in-frame sequences with V and J called. Some clones fail to appear in such tables; in the studies checked, an unresolved V gene covers under half of the shortfall, and the cause of the remainder is unknown. V, J and clone size derive from that table, while D and trimming were established from the DNA sequence. This sample is represented by 150,000 to 200,000 clones; approximately 82% of them were singletons. The top ten constitute around 15% of the sample.

Enrolling through a virtual design, the prospective study's participants ranged in age from roughly 18 to 95 years and lived across roughly 23 United States geographic areas. In the prospective study, cohorts were assigned on the basis of participant-reported clinical history obtained from a screening survey and a study questionnaire. Recovered participants in ImmuneRACE Cohort 3 were defined by two consecutive negative NP/OP PCR tests, clearance by a healthcare professional, or resolution of symptoms. Each participant in the prospective study had whole blood, serum and a nasopharyngeal or oropharyngeal swab collected by mobile phlebotomists. Participants in the prospective study had the option to provide additional blood draws and questionnaires over an approximately 2-month period. Before DNA extraction, blood samples from the prospective study were shipped at room temperature or frozen. Study-wide conclusions, independent of this receptor: Clinical and demographic metadata were provided uncurated, with the amount varying by source and participant.

The source of this sequence is a woman in her forties or fifties who had recovered from COVID-19. The specimen sequenced was PBMCs or T cells enriched from blood (not recorded which). The chain uses TRBV5-1 and TRBJ2-5, with TRBD2 matching 10 junction bases. Here the CDR3 is given as CASSLAGTSVPETQYF. The bases read TGCGCCAGCAGCTTGGCCGGGACTAGCGTCCCAGAGACCCAGTACTTC.